This TCR beta chain appears in the sequencing data of a study of T cell responses to AZD1222 COVID-19 vaccine (dated by TCRdb to about 2021). Concerning the study at large: AZD1222 recipients with second doses at about 4 weeks or about 12 weeks were pooled, because spike-specific TCR depth and breadth did not differ between schedules. Trial participants were enrolled by age into 18-55, 56-69 and 70-plus year subgroups, with approximately 160, 26 and 62 TCR-sequenced participants respectively. TCR sequencing was performed for fewer than 250 trial participants, of whom some 200 were given two doses of AZD1222 and around 25 were given two doses of MenACWY control vaccine.

A note on this clone: Its antigen remains undetermined. No quality values exist for individual bases; no much larger clone is one base distant.

The germline V gene (reference sequence) sets CDR1 to LNHNV and CDR2 to YYDKDF. V is clipped by 1 base and J by 2 bases, and the sequence between their germline boundaries is 12 bases long. From the cysteine up to the phenylalanine, the CDR3 has a length of 15 residues. Left in the record is the CDR3 DNA by itself, 45 bases read in frame from the first base. The CDR3 regions of human TCRbeta chains were analyzed by immunosequencing. In the paper's pipeline: Repertoire TCRs were matched against a reference library of SARS-CoV-2-specific TCRs generated with the MIRA antigen-specificity platform. Breadth was defined as the fraction of unique TCRs that were SARS-CoV-2-associated. Depth was defined as the fraction of total T cells that were SARS-CoV-2-associated. Using the MIRA data, each spike-specific TCR was mapped to the spike region that the TCR reacts to and placed in a CD4 or CD8 class. Log10-transformed breadth and depth values were compared by one-way ANOVA with Sidak's multiple comparisons tests. Not all clones reach the TCRdb copy of this immuneACCESS table, which keeps in-frame sequences only. Checked studies attribute under half of the gap to unresolved V genes and leave the rest unexplained. That table supplies the V and J calls and clone size; D and trimming were determined from the DNA. This sample lists more than 140,000 clones; more than 70% were detected once. The ten largest clones take up less than 2.5% of the sample.

Beyond this particular receptor, the publication reports: Reportedly, close to half of the unique spike-specific TCRs recognized epitopes lying outside the regions that are mutated in the B.1.351 and B.1.1.7 variants. The vaccine-associated CD4 TCRs covered the entire spike protein, and the dominant responses fell in regions 160-218 and 743-854. Conclusions about previously exposed vaccinees were limited because only six AZD1222 recipients were SARS-CoV-2 seropositive at baseline. Spike-specific TCR breadth and depth rose significantly after two AZD1222 doses compared with day 0 and with MenACWY recipients. Participants were mostly white British, with more females than males. The authors suggested clonal diversity may have been underestimated. Because no day 14 peak-response samples were available, the repertoires could be characterized only after the peak T cell response. In the small 56-69-year group, the increase in depth fell short of significance, most likely because of low power.

The label giving this sample's time point can be read as: baseline before first vaccination. Vaccinee samples came from UK trials COV001 and COV002, including a single-blind randomized controlled phase 2/3 trial of AZD1222 (ChAdOx1 nCoV-19) in healthy adults. For TCRbeta chain sequencing, PBMC samples from trial participants were taken at day 0 and at day 28 after the second dose. The V and J segments used are TRBV15 and TRBJ2-7; the D gene cannot be resolved reliably. This specimen was peripheral blood, taken on day 0 of AZD1222 vaccination. The receptor was isolated from an adult in good health. The CDR3: CATSRVRGVPYEQYF. In nucleotides, the sequence is TGTGCCACCAGCAGAGTCCGTGGGGTCCCCTACGAGCAGTACTTC.